These 8 T cell receptor beta chains originate from one sample sequenced in a study of shared clonotypes between healthy human individuals. Generated by immunoSEQ multiplex PCR, the TCRdb table keeps only in-frame clones and is missing some. The repertoire includes about 2 million clones, 90% to 95% of them detected once, and 0.13% sits in the top ten. Sequenced input: naive CD4+ T cells sorted from blood. As to subset: CD45RA+ positively selected. The receptor source for this set is a man younger than 35 in good health.

This clone was recorded once. The rearrangement uses TRBV28 and TRBJ1-2, with 7 bases identical to TRBD1. The CDR3 loop spans 13 amino acids. Germline V gene sequence: CDR1 MDHEN, CDR2 SYDVKM. V trimming: 5 bases; J trimming: 5 bases; junction bases outside the gene matches: 5. CDR3 in amino acids: CASSPTGMYGYTF. CDR3 nucleotides: TGTGCCAGCAGTCCGACAGGGATGTATGGCTACACCTTC.

The gene calls are TRBV4-1 and TRBJ2-1; 9 bases agree with TRBD2. V shed 0 bases and J 15 bases; nucleotides not matched to a gene: 12. Germline V CDR1 and CDR2: MGHRA, YSYEKL. This CDR3 is built from 15 residues. CDR3 in amino acids: CASSQDKSTSGKGFF. In nucleotides, the CDR3 is TGCGCCAGCAGCCAAGATAAGTCGACTAGCGGTAAAGGGTTCTTC.

The CDR3, as DNA: TGTGCCAGCAGCCGATTCTCCGGGAACACTGAAGCTTTCTTT. Protein sequence: CASSRFSGNTEAFF. The V gene is TRBV5-6, the J gene TRBJ1-1; D uncertain. V was clipped by 4 bases and J by 1 base, with 11 bases between them. The germline V gene has CDR1 SGHDT and CDR2 YYEEEE. CDR3 length: 14 residues.

V and J are TRBV21-1 and TRBJ2-7; the table's TRBD2 call for D was not verified on the DNA. TRBV21-1 counts as a pseudogene. The CDR3 is made up of 17 amino acids. CDR3 nucleotide sequence: TGTGCCAGCAGCAAAGTCAGAGGGAGGTGGGTCTCCTACGAGCAGTACTTC. As protein: CASSKVRGRWVSYEQYF.

As for this clone: This may arise from a read error, as a much more abundant clone is one base away. The chain recombines TRBV2 with TRBJ1-1, with TRBD1 matching 9 bases. The germline V gene has CDR1 SNHLY and CDR2 FYNNEI. Trimming cost V 5 bases and J 6 bases; bases outside gene matches: 7. This CDR3 comprises 14 residues. This chain's CDR3 is CASSLLQGAAEAFF. CDR3 sequence (DNA): TGTGCCAGCAGTCTTCTACAGGGGGCCGCTGAAGCTTTCTTT.

The chain uses TRBV14 and TRBJ2-6; D unclear. The germline gives CDR1 SGHDN, CDR2 FVKESK. The CDR3 extends over 14 amino acids. V lost 9 bases and J lost 0, with 9 bases in between. The CDR3 reads CASLSSSGANVLTF. CDR3 in DNA: TGTGCCAGTCTAAGTAGCTCTGGGGCCAACGTCCTGACTTTC.

This chain uses TRBV7-8 with TRBJ2-3, with TRBD2 as a possible D gene (6 bases). Trimming took off 4 bases at V and 2 bases at J, with 19 bases between the two ends. The CDR3 spans 17 residues. Germline CDR1 and CDR2: SGHVS and FQNEAQ. The CDR3 bases are TGTGCCAGCAGCTCCCGTCGGGACTCGCTTTCCACAGATACGCAGTATTTT. Its protein is CASSSRRDSLSTDTQYF.

The V call is TRBV18, the J call TRBJ2-3; 15 nucleotides match TRBD2. V was clipped by 3 bases and J by 2 bases; unmatched bases: 6. Germline V lookup: CDR1 KGHSH, CDR2 LQKENI. The CDR3 runs 18 residues. The CDR3 DNA reads as TGTGCCAGCTCACCCCCGGGACTAGCGGGGGGCCACACAGATACGCAGTATTTT. It is translated as CASSPPGLAGGHTDTQYF.